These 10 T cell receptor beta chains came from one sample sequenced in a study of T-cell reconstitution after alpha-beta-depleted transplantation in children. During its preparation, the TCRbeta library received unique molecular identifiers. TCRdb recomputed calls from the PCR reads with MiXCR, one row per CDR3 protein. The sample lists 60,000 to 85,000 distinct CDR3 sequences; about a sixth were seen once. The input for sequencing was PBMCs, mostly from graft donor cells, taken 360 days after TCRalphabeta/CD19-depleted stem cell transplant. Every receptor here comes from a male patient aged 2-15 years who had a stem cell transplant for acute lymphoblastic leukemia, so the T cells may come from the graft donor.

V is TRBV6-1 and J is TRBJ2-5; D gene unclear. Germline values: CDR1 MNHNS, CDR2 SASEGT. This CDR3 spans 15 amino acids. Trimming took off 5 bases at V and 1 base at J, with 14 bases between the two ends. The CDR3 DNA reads TGTGCCAGCAGTCCGACAAAGGGCCGCCAAGAGACCCAGTACTTC. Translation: CASSPTKGRQETQYF.

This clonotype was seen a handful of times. CDR3 in amino acids: CAISESEGLMNTEAFF. For the CDR3, the DNA is TGTGCCATCAGTGAGTCGGAGGGATTAATGAACACTGAAGCTTTCTTT. The chain recombines TRBV10-3 with TRBJ1-1; D gene uncertain. The germline CDR1 and CDR2 sequences are ENHRY and SYGVKD. The CDR3 is made up of 16 amino acids. Trimming shortened V by 0 bases and J by 0 bases, and 11 bases separated the two germline ends.

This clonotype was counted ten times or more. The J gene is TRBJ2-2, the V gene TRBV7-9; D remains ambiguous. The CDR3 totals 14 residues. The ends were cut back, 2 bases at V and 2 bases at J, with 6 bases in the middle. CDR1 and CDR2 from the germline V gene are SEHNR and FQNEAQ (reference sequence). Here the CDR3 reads CASSLTVNTGELFF. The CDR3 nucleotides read TGTGCCAGCAGCTTAACCGTAAACACCGGGGAGCTGTTTTTT.

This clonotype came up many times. CDR3 sequence: CASLSGLAGTGELFF. DNA for the CDR3: TGTGCCAGCCTATCGGGACTAGCGGGAACCGGGGAGCTGTTTTTT. The chain carries TRBV28 and TRBJ2-2; 13 bases line up with TRBD2. V shed 8 bases, J shed 5 bases, and the junction held 5 bases outside the gene matches. The CDR3 is 15 residues long. Germline V CDR1 and CDR2: MDHEN, SYDVKM. The full variable domain, rest sourced from reference TRBV28 and TRBJ2-2, is DVKVTQSSRYLVKRTGEKVFLECVQDMDHENMFWYRQDPGLGLRLIYFSYDVKMKEKGDIPEGYSVSREKKERFSLILESASTNQTSMYLCASLSGLAGTGELFFGEGSRLTVL.

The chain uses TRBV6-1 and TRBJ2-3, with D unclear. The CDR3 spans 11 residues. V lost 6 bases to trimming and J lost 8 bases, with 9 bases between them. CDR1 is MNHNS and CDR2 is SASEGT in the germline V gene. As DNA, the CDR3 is TGTGCCAGCAGAGGCGTGGGTACGCAGTATTTT. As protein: CASRGVGTQYF.

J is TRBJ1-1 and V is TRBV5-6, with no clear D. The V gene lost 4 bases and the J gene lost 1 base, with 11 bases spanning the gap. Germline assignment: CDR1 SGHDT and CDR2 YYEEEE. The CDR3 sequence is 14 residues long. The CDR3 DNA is TGTGCCAGCAGCCACACAATTAGGAACACTGAAGCTTTCTTT. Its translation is CASSHTIRNTEAFF.

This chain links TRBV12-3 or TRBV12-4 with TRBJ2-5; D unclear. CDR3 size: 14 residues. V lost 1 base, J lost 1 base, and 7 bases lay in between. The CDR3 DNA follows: TGTGCCAGCAGTTTAGGAACATTCCAAGAGACCCAGTACTTC. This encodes CASSLGTFQETQYF.

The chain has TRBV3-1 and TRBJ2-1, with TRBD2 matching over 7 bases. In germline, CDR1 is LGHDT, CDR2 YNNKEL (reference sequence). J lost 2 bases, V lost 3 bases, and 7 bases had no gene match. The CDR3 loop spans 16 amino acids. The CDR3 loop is CASSQASTSAYNEQFF. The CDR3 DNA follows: TGTGCCAGCAGCCAGGCCTCCACTAGCGCCTACAATGAGCAGTTCTTC.

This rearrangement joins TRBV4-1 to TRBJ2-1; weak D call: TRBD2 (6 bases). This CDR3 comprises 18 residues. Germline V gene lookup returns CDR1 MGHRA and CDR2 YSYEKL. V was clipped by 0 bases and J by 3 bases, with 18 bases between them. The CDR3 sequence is CASSQDRGGRSLYNEQFF. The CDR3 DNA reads TGCGCCAGCAGCCAAGATAGAGGAGGGAGAAGTCTCTACAATGAGCAGTTCTTC.

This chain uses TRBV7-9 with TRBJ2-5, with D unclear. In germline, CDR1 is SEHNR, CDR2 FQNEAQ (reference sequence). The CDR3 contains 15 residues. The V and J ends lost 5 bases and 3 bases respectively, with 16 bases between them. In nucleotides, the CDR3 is TGTGCCAGCAGCCAAACGAGAATCTTAAAAGAGACCCAGTACTTC. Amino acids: CASSQTRILKETQYF.